A selection of T cell receptor beta chains follows, all from one sample in a study of persistence of HIV-infected CD4 T cells. Their target antigens are unknown. Libraries were prepared by immunoSEQ multiplex PCR; TCRdb keeps only in-frame clonotypes and omits some of them. This table holds approximately 30,000 clones, about 81% found once. The sequencing here drew on CD4+ T cells sorted from PBMCs after roughly 18-hour stimulation, taken from a patient who received antiretroviral therapy. The receptor source for this set is an adult woman with HIV who was CMV-seropositive. Each CDR3 is given with its conserved first and last residue. The D gene is left open where the match is weak. Size tells how often a clone was seen (once, few, many) or the class of an expanded clone, and some rows leave it out.

d_gene,v_gene,j_gene,abundance,CDR3nt,CDR3aa
-,TRBV28,TRBJ1-2,-,TGTGCCAGCAGTTTATCGGGGGGCGAAGTCTCTGGCTACACCTTC,CASSLSGGEVSGYTF
-,TRBV10-3,TRBJ2-2,-,TGTGCCATCAGTAACGACAGGAACACCGGGGAGCTGTTTTTT,CAISNDRNTGELFF
TRBD1,TRBV5-6,TRBJ1-1,-,TGTGCCAGCAGCTTGGTCGGCAGGGGGGCTGAAGCTTTCTTT,CASSLVGRGAEAFF
-,TRBV20-1,TRBJ2-7,-,TGCAGTGCTACGGGGACCTACGAGCAGTACTTC,CSATGTYEQYF
-,TRBV6-6,TRBJ2-2,-,TGTGCCAGCAGCCCTGCGGGGGAGCTGTTTTTT,CASSPAGELFF
TRBD2,TRBV5-8,TRBJ2-5,-,TGTGCCAGCAGCTTTCTCGGGGGGAGAGAGACCCAGTACTTC,CASSFLGGRETQYF
TRBD1,TRBV28,TRBJ1-5,-,TGTGCCAGCAGTTCGGACAGGGGGAAGCAGCCCCAGCATTTT,CASSSDRGKQPQHF
-,TRBV6-5,TRBJ1-1,-,TGTGCCAGCAGTTACGTCCGAGCAGGCGTCACTGAAGCTTTCTTT,CASSYVRAGVTEAFF
TRBD1,TRBV15,TRBJ2-5,-,TGTGCCACCAGCAGAGATCTCAGGGGGCCAGAGACCCAGTACTTC,CATSRDLRGPETQYF
TRBD1,TRBV6-1,TRBJ1-1,-,TGTGCCAGCAGTGAAGCCCGGGGACAGGGCCTTACTGAAGCTTTCTTT,CASSEARGQGLTEAFF
TRBD1,TRBV20-1,TRBJ1-2,-,TGCAGTGCTAGTCCGGGACAGGGGCCTAGCTATGGCTACACCTTC,CSASPGQGPSYGYTF
-,TRBV19,TRBJ2-3,-,TGTGCCAGTAGAGCCAGGGACACTGGCACAGATACGCAGTATTTT,CASRARDTGTDTQYF
-,TRBV5-4,TRBJ1-2,few,TGTGCCAGCAGCGTGTACAGGGTAGGGCCGAGGGGCGGCTACACCTTC,CASSVYRVGPRGGYTF
TRBD1,TRBV4-3,TRBJ2-7,-,TGCGCCAGCAGCCAGAACCTCGGGACAGGGGCGTACGAGCAGTACTTC,CASSQNLGTGAYEQYF
-,TRBV19,TRBJ2-1,-,TGTGCCAGTAGTATACGGGGGGCAATCAATGAGCAGTTCTTC,CASSIRGAINEQFF
-,TRBV2,TRBJ1-1,-,TGTGCCACAAGGAGGTCGGGTGAAGCTTTCTTT,CATRRSGEAFF
-,TRBV7-3,TRBJ1-2,-,TGTGCCAGCAGCTTAAGAGATGGCTACACCTTC,CASSLRDGYTF
TRBD1,TRBV5-4,TRBJ2-1,-,TGTGCCAGCAGACAGGGACAGGGATCCTACAATGAGCAGTTCTTC,CASRQGQGSYNEQFF
-,TRBV19,TRBJ1-2,once,TGTGCCAGTAGTATGAGGACCCATGGCTACACCTTC,CASSMRTHGYTF
-,TRBV21-1,TRBJ2-7,-,TGTGCCAGCAGCCTTTGTAGGGGGGATCCCTACGAGCAGTACTTC,CASSLCRGDPYEQYF
-,TRBV9,TRBJ1-2,medium-sized,TGTGCCAGCAGCGTAGGGGAATATGGCTACACCTTC,CASSVGEYGYTF
-,TRBV19,TRBJ2-2,-,TGTGCCAGTAGTATGGGGGGCCGGACCGGGGAGCTGTTTTTT,CASSMGGRTGELFF
-,TRBV15,TRBJ2-5,-,TGTGCCACCAGCAGGTCCGGGGAGACCCAGTACTTC,CATSRSGETQYF
-,TRBV7-6,TRBJ2-1,-,TGTGCCAGCAGCCCCCGAGGGGTTGGGGAGCAGTTCTTC,CASSPRGVGEQFF
-,TRBV7-2,TRBJ1-2,-,TGTGCCAGCAGCGGTGGCCTCCGCAGCCATGGCTACACCTTC,CASSGGLRSHGYTF
-,TRBV2,TRBJ2-1,-,TGTGCCAGCACCGCCGACCGGTTAGAAGAGCAGTTCTTC,CASTADRLEEQFF
TRBD1,TRBV18,TRBJ1-5,few,TGTGCCAGCTCAGCGGGACAGAATAGCAATCAGCCCCAGCATTTT,CASSAGQNSNQPQHF
TRBD2,TRBV29-1,TRBJ2-7,-,TGCAGCGTTGGTAGCGGGAGCGAGCAGTACTTC,CSVGSGSEQYF
TRBD1,TRBV7-8,TRBJ2-7,few,TGTGCCAGCAGCTGGGTAGGGGGCGAATTCGTCGAGCAGTACTTC,CASSWVGGEFVEQYF
-,TRBV9,TRBJ2-7,-,TGTGCCAGCAGCGTAGGGACAGTGGCCTCCTACGAGCAGTACTTC,CASSVGTVASYEQYF
TRBD1,TRBV6-2/TRBV6-3,TRBJ2-7,-,TGTGCCAGCAGCCCGGCGGTCAAGACAGGGGGGGAAATCTACGAGCAGTACTTC,CASSPAVKTGGEIYEQYF
TRBD1,TRBV7-8,TRBJ2-7,-,TGTGCCAGCAGTTTGACAGGGCGAACATACGAGCAGTACTTC,CASSLTGRTYEQYF
-,TRBV19,TRBJ1-2,once,TGTGCCAGCCAGCTCGCGCCTAACTATGGCTACACCTTC,CASQLAPNYGYTF
-,TRBV7-8,TRBJ2-3,-,TGTGCCAGCAGCCCGGCCCTCGACCACCCGCAGTATTTT,CASSPALDHPQYF
TRBD2,TRBV27,TRBJ2-3,-,TGTGCCAGCAGTTCCCTGGGTCTAGCGGGCACAGATACGCAGTATTTT,CASSSLGLAGTDTQYF
-,TRBV30,TRBJ1-2,-,TGTGCCTGGAGCCGTGAGGACTATGGCTACACCTTC,CAWSREDYGYTF
TRBD2,TRBV7-8,TRBJ2-2,-,TGTGCCAGCAGCCCTCGGACTGGACTAGCGGGGGCCGGGGAGCTGTTTTTT,CASSPRTGLAGAGELFF
-,TRBV28,TRBJ1-2,-,TGTGCCAGCAGTTTAGGAGGGTCCGGGAGTGGCTACACCTTC,CASSLGGSGSGYTF
TRBD2,TRBV28,TRBJ2-1,few,TGTGCCAGCGGACTTACCGGACTAGCGGGGGTCTACAATGAGCAGTTCTTC,CASGLTGLAGVYNEQFF
TRBD1,TRBV12-5,TRBJ1-1,-,TGTGCTATTAGGACAGGGAACACTGAAGCTTTCTTT,CAIRTGNTEAFF
-,TRBV7-8,TRBJ2-7,-,TGTGCCAGCAGCCTGATCAACGAGCAGTACTTC,CASSLINEQYF
-,TRBV5-6,TRBJ2-2,once,TGTGCCAGCAGCTTGGGGTTGGGAGAGGGAACCGGGGAGCTGTTTTTT,CASSLGLGEGTGELFF
-,TRBV27,TRBJ1-1,-,TGTGCCAGCAGTTTATCTGGGACCTCGAACACTGAAGCTTTCTTT,CASSLSGTSNTEAFF